The clone carrying this T cell receptor (beta chain) appeared a few times. What it binds is not known. Germline CDR1 and CDR2: SEHNR and FQNEAQ (reference sequence). V gave up 5 bases and J gave up 4 bases; unmatched junction bases: 6. The CDR3 consists of 14 residues. These data come from a study of post-analysis software for immune sequencing data. TCR beta cDNA libraries had unique molecular identifiers. Each sample of roughly 0.9 to 11 million input T cells yielded around 500,000 cDNA molecules, so each molecule approximated one T cell. TCRdb itself ran the PCR reads through MiXCR, one entry per CDR3 protein. The profile shows about 620,000 distinct CDR3 sequences, about 44% of them singletons. Findings and limits, study-wide: By F measure, strong co-clustering occurred among samples prepared in the same batch. Patients used roughly five TRBV segments, including TRBV5-6, TRBV5-1 and TRBV20-1, more often than controls.

This sequence was found in a girl aged 5-17 years with multiple sclerosis. J is TRBJ2-7 and V is TRBV7-9, with TRBD1 matching 9 bases. The source material was blood. The CDR3 nucleotides are TGTGCCAGCAGCCCCCGACAGGGGGAGTACGAGCAGTACTTC. Translation: CASSPRQGEYEQYF.